The rows below give T cell receptor beta chains drawn from one sample of a study of radiation and T cells in renal cell carcinoma. Produced via immunoSEQ multiplex PCR; TCRdb's table is partial and in-frame only. The sample lists about 16,000 clones, approximately 58% occurring once. Sample: tumor tissue, taken from a patient whose treatment was nephrectomy without radiotherapy. All receptors come from a man aged 35-49 years with renal cell carcinoma. Each CDR3 is given with its conserved first and last residue. A D gene is named only where the DNA matches it firmly. Rows may omit the clone size; those that give it use once, few, many or a size class.

v_call,clone_size,j_call,d_call,cdr3_nt,cdr3_aa
TRBV5-1,NA,TRBJ1-1,NA,TGCGCCAGCAGCGGGGGAGTTGGAACCCCGCCTCAAGCTTTCTTT,CASSGGVGTPPQAFF
TRBV7-6,NA,TRBJ2-7,TRBD2,TGTGCCAGCAGCCTCTCCCCGGGAGGGTCCCACGAGCAGTACTTC,CASSLSPGGSHEQYF
TRBV4-2,NA,TRBJ1-6,TRBD1,TGTGCCAGCAGCTTGGATACAGGGGGTAATTCACCCCTCCACTTT,CASSLDTGGNSPLHF
TRBV19,few,TRBJ2-3,TRBD2,TGTGCCAGTAGTATGGACACTAGCGGGGGGGGCACAGATACGCAGTATTTT,CASSMDTSGGGTDTQYF
TRBV28,NA,TRBJ2-1,NA,TGTGCCAGCAGTTTTGGGGACACCTACAATGAGCAGTTCTTC,CASSFGDTYNEQFF
TRBV6-5,NA,TRBJ1-4,NA,TGTGCCAGCAGTTTTACAGGAGATAATGAAAAACTGTTTTTT,CASSFTGDNEKLFF
TRBV7-2,NA,TRBJ2-1,NA,TGTGCCAGCAGCATTTATATGGGTGAGCAGTTCTTC,CASSIYMGEQFF
TRBV18,few,TRBJ2-1,TRBD1,TGTGCCAGCTCACCGTATACAGGGGCGCGCGAGGAGCAGTTCTTC,CASSPYTGAREEQFF
TRBV7-2,NA,TRBJ2-3,NA,TGTGCCAGCAGCTTAAAGGGCGGGGCGGGTAGAACAGATACGCAGTATTTT,CASSLKGGAGRTDTQYF
TRBV10-1,medium-sized,TRBJ2-1,TRBD2,TGCGCCAGCACTAGCGGGGGAGACAATGAGCAGTTCTTC,CASTSGGDNEQFF
TRBV28,NA,TRBJ2-5,TRBD2,TGTGCCAGCAGTTTCCTCCCTAGCGGGGGGCTTCAAGAGACCCAGTACTTC,CASSFLPSGGLQETQYF
TRBV28,few,TRBJ1-6,NA,TGTGCCAGCAGTCCCCTCGGGGGATCACCCCTCCACTTT,CASSPLGGSPLHF
TRBV30,medium-sized,TRBJ1-3,NA,TGTGCCTGGAAAGCCTCTGGAAACACCATATATTTT,CAWKASGNTIYF
TRBV7-4,NA,TRBJ1-2,NA,TGTGCCAGCAGCTTAGGGGTGGGGAACTATGGCTACACCTTC,CASSLGVGNYGYTF
TRBV6-1,NA,TRBJ1-5,NA,TGTGCCAGCAGTGAAGCCCCGGGGCAGCCCCAGCATTTT,CASSEAPGQPQHF
TRBV5-1,NA,TRBJ2-2,NA,TGCGCCAGCAGCTTGGGAGCGGATCTTACCGGGGAGCTGTTTTTT,CASSLGADLTGELFF
TRBV19,NA,TRBJ1-2,NA,TGTGCCAGTAGTATACCCCGCGGACCCCGTTCTAACTATGGCTACACCTTC,CASSIPRGPRSNYGYTF
TRBV6-4,medium-sized,TRBJ1-5,NA,TGTGCCAGCAGTGACAGGAGCAATCAGCCCCAGCATTTT,CASSDRSNQPQHF
TRBV12-5,NA,TRBJ2-1,NA,TGTGCTAGTGGTTTGCTGCCTGGGGATAGCTCCTACAATGAGCAGTTCTTC,CASGLLPGDSSYNEQFF
TRBV11-3,NA,TRBJ2-3,NA,TGTGCCAGCAGCTTAGCACTAGCAGCAACAGATACGCAGTATTTT,CASSLALAATDTQYF
TRBV5-5,NA,TRBJ1-2,TRBD1,TGTGCCAGCAGCCTAGGACAGGGCAACTATGGCTACACCTTC,CASSLGQGNYGYTF
TRBV6-6,NA,TRBJ1-2,NA,TGTGCCAGCAGTTTAGGGGAAGATGGCTACACCTTC,CASSLGEDGYTF
TRBV7-9,medium-sized,TRBJ1-1,NA,TGTGCCAGCAGCTTAGAGTATGGGGGAGGCACTGAAGCTTTCTTT,CASSLEYGGGTEAFF
TRBV4-3,few,TRBJ1-6,TRBD1,TGCGCCAGCAGCCAAGATCTCGGGACAGGGGGAGCGAGGGGATGGGAACCCCTCCACTTT,CASSQDLGTGGARGWEPLHF